This T cell receptor beta chain was recovered during a study of regulatory T cells in long-lasting Graves disease (dated by TCRdb to about 2021). The study in broad terms: Antithyroid drugs had been taken for less than 3 months by newly diagnosed Graves' disease patients. Peripheral blood TCR sequencing and RNA sequencing compared persistent Graves' disease patients with newly diagnosed Graves' disease patients. The study was conducted in China and was registered as a clinical trial. A total of around 35 samples underwent TCR sequencing: around 13 from persistent and roughly 20 from newly diagnosed Graves' disease patients.

Libraries were prepared through multiplex PCR. The sequencer listed for this sample is Illumina HiSeq 4000. iRepertoire HTBI primers and Arm-PCR amplification of CDR3 regions were used to construct TCR beta libraries. Gel purification was performed on PCR products prior to sequencing. Processing in the source paper ran as follows. A total of fewer than 70 TRBV and under 15 TRBJ segments were identified across samples and were used for gene usage analysis of CDR3 amino acid clonotypes. COPE and FqMerger were used to merge the filtered high-quality paired reads into contigs. BLAST was used to align contigs to IMGT TRBV, TRBD and TRBJ reference genes, with CDR3 defined following IMGT. Highly expanded clones were defined as clonotypes with a frequency above 0.1%. Repertoire diversity was measured by Shannon entropy, and V-J evenness by the Gini coefficient. A clonotype was considered public if more than one individual shared it. TCRdb reprocessing: public reads trimmed at Q25 with fastp, clones called with MiXCR, in-frame beta chains kept. Entries that share a CDR3 protein sequence are merged under the most common genes and DNA. The V and J calls come from TCRdb's annotation, not from the publication. Within this sample are approximately 440,000 distinct CDR3 sequences, with about 16% of them counted one time only. The top ten constitute about 12% of the sample.

This clonotype was seen at least ten times. This receptor's antigen is unknown. Base qualities were left out, and no much larger clone turns up one base away. The time point tag for this specimen amounts to: newly diagnosed GD, antithyroid drugs for less than 3 months. For both TCR sequencing and RNA sequencing, RNA was extracted from PBMCs in TRIzol. The diagnosis of Graves' disease followed American Thyroid Association guidelines. Patients were recruited from an endocrinology department in Xi'an, China. From each patient, roughly 9 milliliters of peripheral blood was collected into an EDTA anticoagulant tube. Ficoll Paque Plus density gradient separation was used to isolate PBMCs, and no additional T cell sorting was done. RNA quality was checked with an Agilent 2100 Bioanalyzer and agarose gel, and concentration with a NanoDrop 2000. The germline V gene supplies CDR1 SGHRS and CDR2 YFSETQ. From cysteine to phenylalanine, the CDR3 is 13 amino acids long. Solely the CDR3 DNA is kept, with 39 bases framed from the first base. The junction carries 8 bases between V and J, which are trimmed by 1 base and 4 bases respectively.

What the authors observed across the whole study: Compared with newly diagnosed patients, persistent Graves' disease patients had lower TCR Shannon entropy and fewer highly expanded clones, which suggests clonal expansion. The authors acknowledged the small sample size as a limitation that may reduce accuracy. TRBV28, TRBJ1-2 and TRBJ2-5 were preferentially used in persistent disease, while TRBV20-1 and TRBJ2-1 were favored in newly diagnosed disease. The study examined only peripheral blood because the primary lesion, thyroid tissue, could not be accessed. A larger number of public clonotypes was shared among persistent patients (around 2,500) than among newly diagnosed patients (around 890). Only the TCR beta chain was sequenced and analyzed.

This sample also belongs to another study, concerning T cells in Graves' hyperthyroidism and ophthalmopathy. The second study's authors report: Graves' hyperthyroidism was defined as stable when no progression to ophthalmopathy occurred over 18 months of follow-up. The hyperthyroidism patients were between 18 and 65 years old and newly diagnosed, with a disease duration of less than 2 months. Exclusion was applied to patients with uncontrolled infections, other autoimmune diseases, pregnancy or lactation. Diagnoses were based on clinical symptoms, serum thyroxine and TRAb, thyroid ultrasound and orbital computed tomography. A first-round RT-PCR of the TCR CDR3 used the HTBI primer set with the Qiagen OneStep RT-PCR kit. Most expanded thyroid clonotypes (frequency above 0.001) were also detected in blood, a finding suggesting that blood repertoires may reflect thyroid immune responses. Ophthalmopathy was separated from stable hyperthyroidism by a 13 V-J signature model, with approximately 86% sensitivity and 81% to 83% specificity obtained in cross-validation and 80%/75% obtained in testing. During validation, the model predicted progression to ophthalmopathy a median of around six months ahead of onset, with roughly 65% sensitivity and less than 85% specificity. A discovery cohort of roughly 100 patients, 43 with Graves' ophthalmopathy and approximately 55 with stable Graves' hyperthyroidism, was used to find distinguishing TCR V-J signatures. Prospective prediction of ophthalmopathy was tested in an independent validation cohort consisting of roughly 20 hyperthyroidism patients and some 15 patients who later progressed to ophthalmopathy. The approximately 97 discovery patients were randomly divided into training and test sets at a 7:3 ratio. In roughly six Graves' hyperthyroidism patients, the study also compared T-cell repertoires from thyroid tissue with T-cell repertoires from blood. After blood sampling, hyperthyroidism patients were treated with methimazole at a starting dose of 30 mg daily, and ophthalmopathy patients were treated with high-dose intravenous methylprednisolone. The libraries were constructed in a second round of multiplex PCR and then size-selected and purified. The libraries were sequenced on an Illumina HiSeq2000 using paired-end 100 bp reads. SOAPnuke was used to process the raw data, removing reads that contained adapters or uncalled bases, had a mean Phred below 15, or lacked an exact match to the constant primer or identifier. High-quality paired reads were merged with COPE v1.2.5, and unique nucleotide sequences were defined as clonotypes. MiTCR v1.1 was used to align the clonotypes against IMGT TRBV, TRBD and TRBJ reference segments. The analysis included only V-J combinations with a frequency above 0.0001, which together covered around 99% of the repertoires. A TCS score was defined as the ratio of F50 (clonal expansion) to E x V (chaos), with BLOSUM62-based TCRdist applied between CDR3 peptides within each V-J. Welch's t-statistics and random forest reduced some 510 V-J features to 13, which were used in a naive Bayes classifier (R e1071). No statistical method was used to fix the sample size in advance, and group allocation was not hidden from the investigators. According to the paper, TCR Vbeta CDR3 sequencing was carried out on over 130 peripheral blood samples, which came from 40 to 45 ophthalmopathy, around 74 hyperthyroidism and approximately 17 progressor patients.

The sequence was obtained from a man aged 40-49 years with Graves disease. Donor details come from another sample of the same person, matched by shared clones. The rearrangement joined TRBV5-1 to TRBJ1-2, with no confidently assigned D gene. The input for sequencing was peripheral blood mononuclear cells (PBMCs), taken at new diagnosis, from a patient treated with antithyroid drugs. The DNA reads as follows: TGCGCCAGCAGCTTGACAAGGAGCTATGGCTACACCTTC. Translation gives CASSLTRSYGYTF.